A selection of T cell receptor beta chains follows, all from one sample in a study of cytomegalovirus exposure and HLA in healthy donors. TCRdb's table, derived via immunoSEQ multiplex PCR, lists solely in-frame clones and lacks some. The sample has roughly 200,000 clones, over 70% seen once. The sample was PBMCs. The receptor source for this set is a woman between 50 and 59 years old in good health and CMV-seronegative. The CDR3 runs from the conserved cysteine through the conserved F or W. A D gene is named only where the DNA matches it firmly. Some rows mark clone size as missing; the rest say once, few, many or name a class of expanded clone.

D gene | J gene | V gene | clone size | CDR3 DNA | CDR3 protein
TRBD2 | TRBJ2-1 | TRBV4-1 | NA | TGCGCCAGCAGCCAGACTAGCGGATCTTACAATGAGCAGTTCTTC | CASSQTSGSYNEQFF
NA | TRBJ1-1 | TRBV30 | NA | TGTGCCGGACTAAGGGGCACTGAAGCTTTCTTT | CAGLRGTEAFF
NA | TRBJ2-7 | TRBV9 | NA | TGTGCCAGCAGCCTTGGGGCCACCTACGAGCAGTACTTC | CASSLGATYEQYF
TRBD2 | TRBJ2-7 | TRBV13 | few | TGTGCCAGCAGCTTAGGCCCGGGGGGGCCACGCGAGCAGTACTTC | CASSLGPGGPREQYF
TRBD2 | TRBJ2-1 | TRBV10-2 | NA | TGCGCCAGCAGTGGGACTAGCAGATACAATGAGCAGTTCTTC | CASSGTSRYNEQFF
NA | TRBJ2-7 | TRBV19 | NA | TGTGCCAGTAGTCCGGTCCTCTACCCCGGGGAGCAGTACTTC | CASSPVLYPGEQYF
TRBD1 | TRBJ1-1 | TRBV28 | NA | TGTGCCAGCAGAAGACAGGGTTGGGCTGAAGCTTTCTTT | CASRRQGWAEAFF
NA | TRBJ2-5 | TRBV5-8 | NA | TGTGCCAGCAGCTTGAACAGACAAGAGACCCAGTACTTC | CASSLNRQETQYF
TRBD2 | TRBJ2-3 | TRBV18 | NA | TGTGCCAGCTCACCACTAGCGGGGGCAGATACGCAGTATTTT | CASSPLAGADTQYF
TRBD1 | TRBJ1-5 | TRBV28 | NA | TGTGCCAGCAGCCCCTCGACAGGGTGGGATCAGCCCCAGCATTTT | CASSPSTGWDQPQHF
NA | TRBJ1-2 | TRBV18 | NA | TGTGCCAGCTCACCAGGGGCAGGGAACTATGGCTACACCTTC | CASSPGAGNYGYTF
NA | TRBJ2-7 | TRBV4-2 | NA | TGTGCCAGCAGCGAGGGACTCCCGGGCTCCTACGAGCAGTACTTC | CASSEGLPGSYEQYF
NA | TRBJ1-5 | TRBV5-1 | NA | TGCGCCAGCAGCTTGGAAGACAGGAATCAGCCCCAGCATTTT | CASSLEDRNQPQHF
TRBD2 | TRBJ2-1 | TRBV27 | NA | TGTGCCAGCAGTTCACCTAGCGGGAGCTCCTACAATGAGCAGTTCTTC | CASSSPSGSSYNEQFF
NA | TRBJ2-7 | TRBV19 | NA | TGTGCCAGTAGTTACAGGGACACAGGCTACGAGCAGTACTTC | CASSYRDTGYEQYF
TRBD1 | TRBJ2-1 | TRBV5-6 | NA | TGTGCCAGCAGCTCGGACAGGGGACGGGTTGAGCAGTTCTTC | CASSSDRGRVEQFF
TRBD1 | TRBJ2-4 | TRBV5-4 | NA | TGTGCCAGCAGCTTGGGTGGGTTACCAGGGGGCGTGCAAAACATTCAGTACTTC | CASSLGGLPGGVQNIQYF
TRBD1 | TRBJ2-2 | TRBV19 | NA | TGTGCCAGTAGTAGAACAGGGGCGAACACCGGGGAGCTGTTTTTT | CASSRTGANTGELFF
NA | TRBJ2-3 | TRBV27 | NA | TGTGCCAGCAGTTTATTTGGGACACTCGACTGGAGCACAGATACGCAGTATTTT | CASSLFGTLDWSTDTQYF
TRBD1 | TRBJ1-5 | TRBV4-1 | NA | TGCGCCAGCAGCCACACAGGGGGCGATTTGAAGCCCCAGCATTTT | CASSHTGGDLKPQHF
NA | TRBJ2-2 | TRBV5-1 | NA | TGCGCCAGCAGCTTGCAGGGAATCACCGGGGAGCTGTTTTTT | CASSLQGITGELFF
TRBD2 | TRBJ2-7 | TRBV5-1 | NA | TGCGCCAGCCGTCAGGCTAGCGGAAGCACTTACGAGCAGTACTTC | CASRQASGSTYEQYF
NA | TRBJ2-1 | TRBV2 | NA | TGTGCCAGCAGACTCTACAATGAGCAGTTCTTC | CASRLYNEQFF
TRBD1 | TRBJ2-3 | TRBV7-9 | NA | TGTGCCAGCAGCTTGACAGGGGGCGCAGATACGCAGTATTTT | CASSLTGGADTQYF
NA | TRBJ1-5 | TRBV18 | once | TGTGCCAGCTCACCATTCGCAACAGGAGGGGATGGTCCCCAGCATTTT | CASSPFATGGDGPQHF
NA | TRBJ1-5 | TRBV28 | NA | TGTGCCAGCAGGCGCAGGGTTGGTCAGCCCCAGCATTTT | CASRRRVGQPQHF